The 21 T cell receptor beta chains presented below share a single source sample, sequenced in a study of T-cell memory formation after mild COVID-19. TCRdb re-called the 5' RACE reads with MiXCR, one entry per CDR3 protein. The sample has about 290,000 distinct CDR3 sequences, more than 15% seen once. The specimen sequenced was PBMCs or a T cell subset sorted from them (not recorded which). These receptor sequences come from a man younger than 30 who had mild COVID-19 (a few samples of this study predate the infection). Cell type and time point are not known.

V usage is TRBV29-1 and J usage is TRBJ2-6; the D is unclear. V was clipped by 7 bases and J by 0 bases, with 7 bases between them. Looked up from germline, CDR1 is SQVTM and CDR2 is ANQGSEA. The CDR3 extends over 13 amino acids. The CDR3 loop reads CSATVSGANVLTF. The CDR3 DNA follows: TGCAGCGCGACGGTCTCTGGGGCCAACGTCCTGACTTTC.

This clonotype was counted between two and nine times. The chain recombines TRBV6-1 with TRBJ2-7; 10 positions match TRBD2. Germline V lookup: CDR1 MNHNS, CDR2 SASEGT. Germline trimming cut 6 bases from V and 6 bases from J; bases unmatched to any gene: 11. This CDR3 is built from 15 residues. The DNA for the CDR3 is TGTGCCAGCAGAATTGATAGCGGGGGGTCGTCCGAGCAGTACGTC. Translation gives CASRIDSGGSSEQYV.

The chain joins TRBV3-1 to TRBJ2-3; D uncertain. CDR3 length: 14 residues. Germline CDR1 is LGHDT and CDR2 is YNNKEL (reference sequence). V was pared by 4 bases and J by 4 bases, with 12 bases between. CDR3 sequence (DNA): TGTGCCAGCAGCCGAGTTGAAAGTGCAGATACGCAGTATTTT. Translation: CASSRVESADTQYF.

The rearrangement links TRBV12-3 or TRBV12-4 to TRBJ1-5, with D unclear. There are 8 residues in the CDR3. The V and J ends lost 9 bases and 9 bases respectively, with 3 bases between them. CDR3 loop: CARRPQHF. The CDR3 nucleotides are TGTGCCAGGAGGCCCCAGCATTTT.

The chain uses TRBV7-9 and TRBJ2-3, with D possibly TRBD2 on 6 matching bases. The CDR3 runs 16 residues. V was cut by 8 bases and J by 0 bases, with 18 bases left in between. Germline CDR1 is SEHNR and CDR2 is FQNEAQ (reference sequence). CDR3 bases: TGTGCCAGCCTGGGGGGTGCCGGGACTAGCACAGATACGCAGTATTTT. The encoded protein is CASLGGAGTSTDTQYF.

This clonotype was observed a few times. The chain has TRBV14 and TRBJ2-1; 9 bases align to TRBD2. The J segment lost 4 bases and the V segment lost 4 bases, leaving 8 bases of the junction unmatched. The CDR3 is 16 amino acids. The germline V gene has CDR1 SGHDN and CDR2 FVKESK. The CDR3 DNA reads as TGTGCCAGCAGCCTCTTCAGCGGGGGGCATTACAATGAGCAGTTCTTC. Protein: CASSLFSGGHYNEQFF.

The table lists this clonotype with a few counts. The chain links TRBV9 to TRBJ1-3; 7 positions match TRBD1. V shed 0 bases, J shed 0 bases, and the junction held 9 bases outside the gene matches. Germline V gene data show CDR1 as SGDLS and CDR2 as YYNGEE. The CDR3 has 18 residues. Here the CDR3 DNA reads TGTGCCAGCAGCGTAGACCCGACAGGGTTATACTCTGGAAACACCATATATTTT. This encodes CASSVDPTGLYSGNTIYF.

The V gene is TRBV28, the J gene TRBJ1-2, with no clear D. The CDR3 length is 12 residues. Trimming stripped 8 bases from V and 4 bases from J, with 11 bases between. Germline CDR1 is MDHEN and CDR2 is SYDVKM. The CDR3 sequence is CASGRTGYGYTF. The DNA of the CDR3 is TGTGCCAGCGGCAGGACCGGCTATGGCTACACCTTC.

This clonotype showed up just a few times. The chain joins TRBV28 to TRBJ2-7; either TRBD1 or TRBD2 may fit D (6 bases each). V was clipped by 3 bases and J by 7 bases, with 16 bases between them. Looked up from germline, CDR1 is MDHEN and CDR2 is SYDVKM. The CDR3 has 14 amino acids. The CDR3 DNA reads as TGTGCCAGCAGTTTGGCCGCAGGGGCGGGGGAGCAGTACGTC. This translates into CASSLAAGAGEQYV.

The chain carries TRBV5-1 and TRBJ2-5; D is unresolved. With 7 bases removed from V and 0 bases from J, the gap between germline ends came to 10 bases. The CDR3 has 13 residues. Germline V gene lookup returns CDR1 SGHRS and CDR2 YFSETQ. The CDR3: CASSRTYQETQYF. The CDR3 DNA reads as TGCGCCAGCTCAAGGACGTACCAAGAGACCCAGTACTTC. The complete variable domain, with remaining parts taken from reference TRBV5-1 and TRBJ2-5, reads KAGVTQTPRYLIKTRGQQVTLSCSPISGHRSVSWYQQTPGQGLQFLFEYFSETQRNKGNFPGRFSGRQFSNSRSEMNVSTLELGDSALYLCASSRTYQETQYFGPGTRLLVL.

V is TRBV4-2 and J is TRBJ2-1; possibly TRBD1 or TRBD2 for D (6 bases each). Germline V gene data show CDR1 as LGHNA and CDR2 as YNFKEQ. The CDR3 is 17 amino acids. V dropped 0 bases and J dropped 3 bases, with 15 bases sitting between them. CDR3: CASSQERWGALYNEQFF. The CDR3, as DNA: TGTGCCAGCAGCCAAGAACGTTGGGGGGCCCTCTACAATGAGCAGTTCTTC.

This clonotype was observed a few times. J is TRBJ1-6 and V is TRBV9; D is unclear. The CDR3 has 12 residues. Looked up from germline, CDR1 is SGDLS and CDR2 is YYNGEE. V lost 3 bases and J lost 13, with 11 bases in between. This chain's CDR3 is CASSANDGPLHF. CDR3 in DNA: TGTGCCAGCAGCGCCAACGACGGTCCCCTCCACTTT.

This clonotype has only a few counts. The rearrangement uses TRBV5-8 and TRBJ1-2, with a possible D match to TRBD1 (5 bases). There are 16 residues in the CDR3. Looked up from germline, CDR1 is SGHTS and CDR2 is YDEGEE. V was shortened by 1 base and J by 3 bases, with 16 bases between the two germline ends. The DNA of the CDR3 is TGTGCCAGCAGCTTGCGGACGGCAGGGCTTCACTATGGCTACACCTTC. Its translation: CASSLRTAGLHYGYTF. Full variable domain (rest looked up from reference TRBV5-8 and TRBJ1-2): EAGVTQSPTHLIKTRGQQATLRCSPISGHTSVYWYQQALGLGLQFLLWYDEGEERNRGNFPPRFSGRQFPNYSSELNVNALELEDSALYLCASSLRTAGLHYGYTFGSGTRLTVV.

The chain recombines TRBV7-9 with TRBJ2-7; D is possibly TRBD2 (6 bases). Germline CDR1 SEHNR, CDR2 FQNEAQ (reference sequence). V lost 5 bases, J lost 4 bases, and 15 bases lay in between. The CDR3 length is 14 residues. The CDR3 sequence is CASSLGGRNYEQYV. The CDR3 bases are TGTGCCAGCAGCCTGGGAGGACGGAATTACGAGCAGTACGTC.

This clonotype was seen more than once but under ten times. The J gene is TRBJ2-1, the V gene TRBV2, with D possibly called TRBD1 or TRBD2 (5 bases each). Trimming removed 5 bases at V and 8 bases at J, with 19 bases between. The CDR3 contains 15 residues. Germline V gene lookup returns CDR1 SNHLY and CDR2 FYNNEI. The CDR3 DNA follows: TGTGCCAGCAGTCGGCGAGGGGCTTCCGGACATGAGCAGTTCTTC. This encodes CASSRRGASGHEQFF.

This clonotype was seen ten or more times. The CDR3 protein is CASSSTENSPLHF. CDR3 nucleotide sequence: TGTGCCAGCAGCTCTACAGAGAATTCACCCCTCCACTTT. The V gene is TRBV11-2, the J gene TRBJ1-6; D gene uncertain. The CDR3 has 13 residues. Germline V lookup: CDR1 SGHAT, CDR2 FQNNGV. V was shortened by 4 bases and J by 7 bases, with 8 bases between the two germline ends.

This clonotype showed up just a few times. The genes are TRBV7-2 and TRBJ1-3; D ambiguous. Germline values: CDR1 SGHTA, CDR2 FQGNSA. V was trimmed by 4 bases and J by 0 bases, leaving 10 bases between them. The CDR3 sequence is 15 residues long. CDR3 in amino acids: CASSSSGGSGNTIYF. The CDR3 coding sequence is TGTGCCAGCAGCTCCTCAGGAGGCTCTGGAAACACCATATATTTT.

This clonotype was observed a few times. The chain couples TRBV12-3 or TRBV12-4 to TRBJ2-7; TRBD1 matches at 7 bases. The CDR3 is 15 amino acids. J was trimmed by 0 bases and V by 5 bases; bases with no gene match: 7. The DNA of the CDR3 is TGTGCCAGCAGTCTAATCGGGACAGTCTCCTACGAGCAGTACTTC. Protein: CASSLIGTVSYEQYF.

A few counts support this clonotype. The chain has TRBV7-9 and TRBJ2-3; 7 nucleotides match TRBD1. There are 14 residues in the CDR3. V lost 1 base to trimming and J lost 6 bases; unmatched junction nucleotides: 4. Germline CDR1 reads SEHNR; CDR2 reads FQNEAQ (reference sequence). CDR3 in amino acids: CASSLGQGFDTQYF. The CDR3 bases are TGTGCCAGCAGCTTAGGACAGGGTTTCGATACGCAGTATTTT.

The rearrangement joins TRBV6-6 to TRBJ2-5; D remains unclear. This CDR3 region has 12 residues. Germline V gives CDR1 MNHNY, CDR2 SVGAGI (reference sequence). Trimming stripped 10 bases from V and 3 bases from J, with 12 bases between. CDR3 residues: CAIGPVEETQYF. The DNA for the CDR3 is TGTGCCATCGGGCCAGTAGAAGAGACCCAGTACTTC.

Only a few counts were recorded for this clonotype. The V call is TRBV6-2 or TRBV6-3, the J call TRBJ2-7, with TRBD1 identical over 7 bases. The CDR3 totals 14 residues. Trimming removed 4 bases from V and 7 bases from J; junction bases left unmatched: 10. Germline lookup yields CDR1 MNHEY and CDR2 SVGEGT. The CDR3, as DNA: TGTGCCAGCAGTTGGATGACAGGGCCCTCAGAGCAGTACGTC. It specifies CASSWMTGPSEQYV.